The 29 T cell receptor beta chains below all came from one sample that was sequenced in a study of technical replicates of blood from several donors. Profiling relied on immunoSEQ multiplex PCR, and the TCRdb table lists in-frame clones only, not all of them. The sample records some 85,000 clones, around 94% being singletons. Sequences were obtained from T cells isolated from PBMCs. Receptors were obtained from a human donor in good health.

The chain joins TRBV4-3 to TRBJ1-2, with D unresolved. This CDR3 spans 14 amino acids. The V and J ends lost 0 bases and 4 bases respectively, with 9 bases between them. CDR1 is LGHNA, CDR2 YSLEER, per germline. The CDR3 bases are TGCGCCAGCAGCCAAGATGGAGGGTTCTATGGCTACACCTTC. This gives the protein CASSQDGGFYGYTF.

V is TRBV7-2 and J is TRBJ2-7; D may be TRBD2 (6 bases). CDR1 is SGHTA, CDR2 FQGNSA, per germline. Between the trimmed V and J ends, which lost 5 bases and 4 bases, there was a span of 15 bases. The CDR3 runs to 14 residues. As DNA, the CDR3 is TGTGCCAGCAGCGGGGGAGGCGGGGCGTACGAGCAGTACTTC. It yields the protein CASSGGGGAYEQYF.

CDR3 sequence: CASSTDRVRYGYTF. DNA of the CDR3: TGTGCCAGCAGCACCGACAGGGTCAGGTATGGCTACACCTTC. The chain employs TRBV5-6 and TRBJ1-2, with 7 positions matching TRBD1. Germline-derived CDR1 and CDR2 are SGHDT and YYEEEE. This CDR3 region has 14 residues. With V trimmed by 4 bases and J by 5 bases, 8 bases remained unmatched.

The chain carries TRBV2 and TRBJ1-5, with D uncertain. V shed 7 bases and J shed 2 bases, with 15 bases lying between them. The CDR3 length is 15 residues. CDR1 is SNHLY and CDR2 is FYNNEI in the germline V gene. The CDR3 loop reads CASTIPRGGNQPQHF. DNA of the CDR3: TGTGCCAGCACGATCCCCCGGGGTGGCAATCAGCCCCAGCATTTT.

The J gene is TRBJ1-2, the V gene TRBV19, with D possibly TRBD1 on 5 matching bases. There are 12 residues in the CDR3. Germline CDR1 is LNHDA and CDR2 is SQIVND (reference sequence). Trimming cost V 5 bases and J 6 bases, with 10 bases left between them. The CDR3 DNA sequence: TGTGCCAGTAGTGCAGGGTCGCATGGCTACACCTTC. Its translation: CASSAGSHGYTF.

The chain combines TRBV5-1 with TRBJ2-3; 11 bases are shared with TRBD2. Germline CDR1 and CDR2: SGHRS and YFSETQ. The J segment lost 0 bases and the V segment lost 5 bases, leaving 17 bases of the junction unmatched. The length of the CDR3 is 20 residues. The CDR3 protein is CASRGDSGRALELSTDTQYF. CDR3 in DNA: TGCGCCAGCAGGGGAGATAGCGGGAGGGCCCTCGAGTTAAGCACAGATACGCAGTATTTT.

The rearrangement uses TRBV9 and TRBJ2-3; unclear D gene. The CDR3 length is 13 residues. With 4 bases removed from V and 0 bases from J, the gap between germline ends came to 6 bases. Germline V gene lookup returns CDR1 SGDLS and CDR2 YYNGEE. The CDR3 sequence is CASSPLSTDTQYF. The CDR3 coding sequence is TGTGCCAGCAGCCCTCTTAGCACAGATACGCAGTATTTT.

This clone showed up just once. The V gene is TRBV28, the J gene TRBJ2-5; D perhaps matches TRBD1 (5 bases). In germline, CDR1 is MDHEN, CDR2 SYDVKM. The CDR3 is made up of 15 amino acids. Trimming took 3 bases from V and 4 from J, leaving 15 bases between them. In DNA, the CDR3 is TGTGCCAGCAGTTTTCGCCAGCTAAGGGGAGAGACCCAGTACTTC. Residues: CASSFRQLRGETQYF.

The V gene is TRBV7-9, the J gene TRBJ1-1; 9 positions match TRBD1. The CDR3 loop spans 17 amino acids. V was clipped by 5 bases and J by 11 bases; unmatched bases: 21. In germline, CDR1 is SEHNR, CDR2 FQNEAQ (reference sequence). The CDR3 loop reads CASSPKGIRDRDVRAFF. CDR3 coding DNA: TGTGCCAGCAGCCCTAAGGGAATCCGGGACAGGGACGTGCGGGCTTTCTTT.

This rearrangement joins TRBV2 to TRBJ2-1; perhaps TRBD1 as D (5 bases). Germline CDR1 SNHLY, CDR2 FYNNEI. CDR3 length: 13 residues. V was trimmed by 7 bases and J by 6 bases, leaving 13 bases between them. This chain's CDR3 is CASIGVGPNEQFF. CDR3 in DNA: TGTGCCAGCATTGGGGTGGGGCCCAATGAGCAGTTCTTC.

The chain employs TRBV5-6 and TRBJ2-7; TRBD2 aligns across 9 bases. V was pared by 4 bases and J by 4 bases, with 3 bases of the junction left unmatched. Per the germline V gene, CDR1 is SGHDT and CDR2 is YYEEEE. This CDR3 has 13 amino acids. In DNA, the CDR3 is TGTGCCAGCAGCAGGACTAGCGTTTACGAGCAGTACTTC. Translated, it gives CASSRTSVYEQYF.

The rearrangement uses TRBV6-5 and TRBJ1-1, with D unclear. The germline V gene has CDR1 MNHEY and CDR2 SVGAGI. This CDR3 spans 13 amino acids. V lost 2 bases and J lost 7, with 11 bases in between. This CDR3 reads CASSYPQTREAFF. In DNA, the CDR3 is TGTGCCAGCAGTTACCCACAGACGCGTGAAGCTTTCTTT.

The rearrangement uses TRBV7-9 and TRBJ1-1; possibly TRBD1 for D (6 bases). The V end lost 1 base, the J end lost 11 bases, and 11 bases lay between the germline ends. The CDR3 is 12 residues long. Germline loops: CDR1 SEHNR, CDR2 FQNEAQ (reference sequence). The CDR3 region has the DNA TGTGCCAGCAGCTTAGAACAGGGTGCGGCTTTCTTT. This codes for CASSLEQGAAFF.

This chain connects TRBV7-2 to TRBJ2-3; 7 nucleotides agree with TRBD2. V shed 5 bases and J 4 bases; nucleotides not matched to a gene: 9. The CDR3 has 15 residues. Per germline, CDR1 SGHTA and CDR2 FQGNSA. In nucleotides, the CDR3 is TGTGCCAGCAGCCTACTAGCGATTACCGCAGATACGCAGTATTTT. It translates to CASSLLAITADTQYF. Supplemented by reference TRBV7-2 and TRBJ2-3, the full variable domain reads GAGVSQSPSNKVTEKGKDVELRCDPISGHTALYWYRQSLGQGLEFLIYFQGNSAPDKSGLPSDRFSAERTGGSVSTLTIQRTQQEDSAVYLCASSLLAITADTQYFGPGTRLTVL.

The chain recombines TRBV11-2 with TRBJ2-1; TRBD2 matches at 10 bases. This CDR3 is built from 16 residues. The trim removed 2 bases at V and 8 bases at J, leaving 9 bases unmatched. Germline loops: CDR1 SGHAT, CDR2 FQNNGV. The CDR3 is CASSLPPLAGADEQFF. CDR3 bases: TGTGCCAGCAGCTTACCCCCCCTAGCGGGAGCCGATGAGCAGTTCTTC.

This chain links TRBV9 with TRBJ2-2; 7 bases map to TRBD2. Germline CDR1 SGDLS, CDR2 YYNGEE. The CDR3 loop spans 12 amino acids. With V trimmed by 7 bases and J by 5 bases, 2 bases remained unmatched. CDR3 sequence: CASGRVTGELFF. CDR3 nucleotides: TGTGCCAGCGGGAGGGTAACCGGGGAGCTGTTTTTT.

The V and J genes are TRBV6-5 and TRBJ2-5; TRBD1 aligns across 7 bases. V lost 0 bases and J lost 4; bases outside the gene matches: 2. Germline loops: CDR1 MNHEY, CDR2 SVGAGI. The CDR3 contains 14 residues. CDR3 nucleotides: TGTGCCAGCAGTTACTCGACAGGGAGAGAGACCCAGTACTTC. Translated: CASSYSTGRETQYF.

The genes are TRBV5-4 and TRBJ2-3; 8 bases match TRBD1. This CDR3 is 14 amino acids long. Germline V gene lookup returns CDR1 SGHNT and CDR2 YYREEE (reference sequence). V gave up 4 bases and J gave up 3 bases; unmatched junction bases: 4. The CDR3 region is CASSIGQGTDTQYF. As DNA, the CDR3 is TGTGCCAGCAGCATAGGACAGGGTACAGATACGCAGTATTTT. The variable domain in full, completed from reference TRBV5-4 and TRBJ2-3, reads ETGVTQSPTHLIKTRGQQVTLRCSSQSGHNTVSWYQQALGQGPQFIFQYYREEENGRGNFPPRFSGLQFPNYSSELNVNALELDDSALYLCASSIGQGTDTQYFGPGTRLTVL.

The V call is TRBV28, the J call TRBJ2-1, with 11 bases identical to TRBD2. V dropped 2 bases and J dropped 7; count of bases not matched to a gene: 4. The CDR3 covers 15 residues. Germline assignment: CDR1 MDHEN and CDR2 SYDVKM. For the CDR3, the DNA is TGTGCCAGCAGTTTAGGGGCTAGCGGGAGGAATGAGCAGTTCTTC. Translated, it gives CASSLGASGRNEQFF.

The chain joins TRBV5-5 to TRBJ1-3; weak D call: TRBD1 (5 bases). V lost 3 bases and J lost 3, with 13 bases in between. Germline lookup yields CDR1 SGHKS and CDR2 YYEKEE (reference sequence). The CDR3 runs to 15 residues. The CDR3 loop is CASSSGPGGGNTIYF. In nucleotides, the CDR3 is TGTGCCAGCAGCTCCGGGCCCGGGGGTGGAAACACCATATATTTT.

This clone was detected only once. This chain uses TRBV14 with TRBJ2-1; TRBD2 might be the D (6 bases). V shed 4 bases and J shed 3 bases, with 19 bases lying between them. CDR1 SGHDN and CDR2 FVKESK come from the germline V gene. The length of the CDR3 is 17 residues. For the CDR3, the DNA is TGTGCCAGCAGCCCAGTAGGTGGGGCGGGATTCTACAATGAGCAGTTCTTC. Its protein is CASSPVGGAGFYNEQFF. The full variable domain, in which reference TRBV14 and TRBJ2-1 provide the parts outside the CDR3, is EAGVTQFPSHSVIEKGQTVTLRCDPISGHDNLYWYRRVMGKEIKFLLHFVKESKQDESGMPNNRFLAERTGGTYSTLKVQPAELEDSGVYFCASSPVGGAGFYNEQFFGPGTRLTVL.

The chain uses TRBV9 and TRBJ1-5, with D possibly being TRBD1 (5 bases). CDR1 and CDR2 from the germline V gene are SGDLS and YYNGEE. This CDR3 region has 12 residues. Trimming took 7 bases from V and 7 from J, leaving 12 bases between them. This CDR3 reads CASGQGEQPQHF. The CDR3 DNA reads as TGTGCCAGCGGTCAGGGTGAACAGCCCCAGCATTTT.

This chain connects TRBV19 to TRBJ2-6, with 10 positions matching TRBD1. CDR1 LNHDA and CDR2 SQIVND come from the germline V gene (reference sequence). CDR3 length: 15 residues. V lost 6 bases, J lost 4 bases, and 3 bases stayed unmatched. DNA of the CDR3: TGTGCCAGTAGGACAGGGGGCTTGGGGGCCAACGTCCTGACTTTC. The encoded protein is CASRTGGLGANVLTF.

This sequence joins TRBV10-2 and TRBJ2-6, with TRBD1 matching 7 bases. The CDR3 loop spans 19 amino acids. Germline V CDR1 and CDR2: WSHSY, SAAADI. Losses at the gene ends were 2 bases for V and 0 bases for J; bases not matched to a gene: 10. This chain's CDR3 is CASSEPSGTADSGANVLTF. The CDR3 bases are TGCGCCAGCAGTGAGCCCTCCGGGACAGCGGACTCTGGGGCCAACGTCCTGACTTTC.

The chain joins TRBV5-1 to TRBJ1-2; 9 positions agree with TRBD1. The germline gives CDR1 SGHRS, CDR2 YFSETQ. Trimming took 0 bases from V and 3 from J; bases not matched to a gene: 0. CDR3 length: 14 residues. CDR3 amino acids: CASSLGQGDYGYTF. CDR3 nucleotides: TGCGCCAGCAGCTTGGGACAGGGGGACTATGGCTACACCTTC. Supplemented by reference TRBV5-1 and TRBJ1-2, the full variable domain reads KAGVTQTPRYLIKTRGQQVTLSCSPISGHRSVSWYQQTPGQGLQFLFEYFSETQRNKGNFPGRFSGRQFSNSRSEMNVSTLELGDSALYLCASSLGQGDYGYTFGSGTRLTVV.

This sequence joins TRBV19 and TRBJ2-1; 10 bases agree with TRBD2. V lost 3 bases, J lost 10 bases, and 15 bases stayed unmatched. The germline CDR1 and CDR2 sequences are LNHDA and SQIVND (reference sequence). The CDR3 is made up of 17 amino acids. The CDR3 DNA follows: TGTGCCAGTAGTATCCTTACTATTAGCGGGAGGCTTAGGGAGCAGTTCTTC. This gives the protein CASSILTISGRLREQFF.

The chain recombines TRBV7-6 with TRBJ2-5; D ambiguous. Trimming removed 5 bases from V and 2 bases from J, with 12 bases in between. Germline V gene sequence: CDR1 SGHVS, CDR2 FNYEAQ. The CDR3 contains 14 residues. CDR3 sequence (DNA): TGTGCCAGCAGCCTTAGCCGACGGCAAGAGACCCAGTACTTC. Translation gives CASSLSRRQETQYF.

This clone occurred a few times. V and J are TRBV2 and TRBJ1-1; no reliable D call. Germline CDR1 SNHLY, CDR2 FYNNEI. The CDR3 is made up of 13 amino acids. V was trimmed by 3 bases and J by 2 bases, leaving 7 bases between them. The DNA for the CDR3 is TGTGCCAGCAGTGAGAGGAGTAACACTGAAGCTTTCTTT. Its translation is CASSERSNTEAFF.

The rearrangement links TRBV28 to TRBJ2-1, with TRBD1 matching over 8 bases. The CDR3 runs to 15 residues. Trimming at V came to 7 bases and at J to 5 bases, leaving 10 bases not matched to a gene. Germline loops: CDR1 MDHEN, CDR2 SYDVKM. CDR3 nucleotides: TGTGCCAGCACCGGGACAGGCCTTTTGGACAATGAGCAGTTCTTC. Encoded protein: CASTGTGLLDNEQFF.